The 7 T cell receptor beta chains listed next were all sequenced from one sample in a study of CD8 T cells in Susac syndrome. The RNA, roughly 0.45 to 1 ug, was put through reverse transcription using random hexamers. Via MiXCR, TCRdb re-called the immunoSEQ multiplex PCR reads, giving one row per CDR3 protein. The table shows a few hundred thousand distinct CDR3 sequences, with 92% occurring only once. The sample was CD4+ T cells from PBMCs. The receptor source for this set is a human donor with multiple sclerosis.

The chain employs TRBV7-2 and TRBJ2-3; D uncertain. The ends were cut back, 8 bases at V and 4 bases at J, with 13 bases in the middle. Germline CDR1 reads SGHTA; CDR2 reads FQGNSA. The CDR3 has 13 residues. The chain's CDR3 is CASASRVADTQYF. The CDR3, as DNA: TGTGCCAGCGCCTCCCGGGTGGCAGATACGCAGTATTTT.

The genes are TRBV4-3 and TRBJ2-1; a weak D match, TRBD2 (6 bases). Germline CDR1 reads LGHNA; CDR2 reads YSLEER. The germline V and J ends were trimmed by 0 bases and 8 bases, with 8 bases remaining between them. There are 13 residues in the CDR3. CDR3 DNA: TGCGCCAGCAGCCAAGAGGGACTTTATGAGCAGTTCTTC. Amino acids: CASSQEGLYEQFF.

In this sample, this clonotype turned up once. The V call is TRBV5-1, the J call TRBJ2-1, with a tentative D call TRBD1 (6 bases). V shed 0 bases and J shed 6 bases, with 10 bases lying between them. The CDR3 consists of 14 residues. In germline, CDR1 is SGHRS, CDR2 YFSETQ. Here the CDR3 DNA reads TGCGCCAGCAGCTTGGTGTCAGGGGTCAATGAGCAGTTCTTC. Its translation: CASSLVSGVNEQFF.

The chain links TRBV20-1 to TRBJ2-3, with D perhaps matching TRBD2 (5 bases). The germline V and J ends were trimmed by 1 base and 3 bases, with 20 bases remaining between them. Germline V CDR1 and CDR2: DFQATT, SNEGSKA (reference sequence). The CDR3 is made up of 17 amino acids. CDR3 region: CSARGRETRLWTDTQYF. The CDR3 nucleotides read TGCAGTGCTAGAGGAAGGGAAACTAGACTATGGACAGATACGCAGTATTTT.

The chain recombines TRBV29-1 with TRBJ2-3; D is uncertain. V was trimmed by 6 bases and J by 9 bases, leaving 10 bases between them. The CDR3 spans 10 residues. CDR1 SQVTM and CDR2 ANQGSEA come from the germline V gene. The CDR3 protein is CSVNIGTQYF. For the CDR3, the DNA is TGCAGCGTGAACATAGGAACGCAGTATTTT.

In DNA form, the CDR3 reads TGTGCCATCATGAGCTCTGGAAACACCATATATTTT. The encoded protein is CAIMSSGNTIYF. The chain links TRBV10-3 to TRBJ1-3, with D unresolved. V lost 7 bases to trimming and J lost 0 bases, with 4 bases between them. Germline V lookup: CDR1 ENHRY, CDR2 SYGVKD. The CDR3 covers 12 residues.

The chain has TRBV6-2 or TRBV6-3 and TRBJ2-5, with 14 nucleotides matching TRBD2. Germline V CDR1 and CDR2: MNHEY, SVGEGT. CDR3 length equals 17 residues. Germline trimming cut 0 bases from V and 7 bases from J; bases unmatched to any gene: 7. CDR3 sequence reads: CASSYSTSGRGGRTQYF. CDR3 bases: TGTGCCAGCAGTTACTCGACTAGCGGGAGGGGAGGACGGACCCAGTACTTC.